The source of this T cell receptor beta chain is a study of cytomegalovirus exposure and HLA in healthy donors. For the study at large: Inside one of the first data releases sat 80 million to 95 million unique TCRs taken from HLA-typed donors. Study-wide results and caveats: Evidence from a later analysis indicated that most CMV-associated TCR beta chains looked HLA-restricted. Analyses of presence/absence relied on an assumption of roughly uniform sequencing depth across donors.

As for this clone: No antigen is known for it.

The V and J ends lost 3 bases and 0 bases respectively, with 10 bases between them. The CDR3 is made up of 15 amino acids. Germline V gene data show CDR1 as SGHDT and CDR2 as YYEEEE. The PCR contained 60 Vbeta and 13 Jbeta primers. In the original processing: Roughly 73 million unique TCR beta chains, roughly 11 million of them shared, were counted by a later analysis. TCRdb's table, derived via immunoSEQ multiplex PCR, lists solely in-frame clones and lacks some. V and J calls and clone size are those listed in that table; D and trimming were worked out from the DNA. The data show roughly 63,000 clones, approximately 82% seen once.

Source material: PBMCs. This sequence originates from a woman aged 40 to 50 in good health and CMV-seropositive. The chain uses TRBV5-6 and TRBJ1-5; no clear D gene. CDR3 coding DNA: TGTGCCAGCAGCTCTCGTAGTTATAGCAATCAGCCCCAGCATTTT. Translated, it gives CASSSRSYSNQPQHF.